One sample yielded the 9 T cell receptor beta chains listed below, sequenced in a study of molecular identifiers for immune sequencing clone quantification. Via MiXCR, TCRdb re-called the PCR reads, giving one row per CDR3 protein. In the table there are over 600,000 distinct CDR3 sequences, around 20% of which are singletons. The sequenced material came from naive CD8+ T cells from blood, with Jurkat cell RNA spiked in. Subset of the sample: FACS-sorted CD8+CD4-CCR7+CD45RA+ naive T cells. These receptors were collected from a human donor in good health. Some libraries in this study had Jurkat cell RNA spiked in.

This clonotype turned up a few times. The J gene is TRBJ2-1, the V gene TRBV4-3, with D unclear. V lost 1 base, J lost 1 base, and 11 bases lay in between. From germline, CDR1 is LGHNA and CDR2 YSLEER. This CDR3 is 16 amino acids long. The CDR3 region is CASSQALAASYNEQFF. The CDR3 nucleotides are TGCGCCAGCAGCCAAGCTCTTGCCGCTTCCTACAATGAGCAGTTCTTC.

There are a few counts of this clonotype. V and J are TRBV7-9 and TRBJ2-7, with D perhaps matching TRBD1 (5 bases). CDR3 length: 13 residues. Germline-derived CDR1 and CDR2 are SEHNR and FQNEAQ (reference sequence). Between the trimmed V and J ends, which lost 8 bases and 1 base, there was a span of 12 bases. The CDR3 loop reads CASGATLSYEQYF. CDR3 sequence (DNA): TGTGCCAGCGGGGCGACTTTATCCTACGAGCAGTACTTC.

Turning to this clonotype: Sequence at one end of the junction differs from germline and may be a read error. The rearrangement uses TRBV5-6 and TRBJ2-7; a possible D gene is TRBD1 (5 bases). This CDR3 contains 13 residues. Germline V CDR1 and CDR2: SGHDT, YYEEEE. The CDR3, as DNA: TGTGCCAGCAGCTTAGGGGCCCTCTACAAGCAGTACTTC. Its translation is CASSLGALYKQYF.

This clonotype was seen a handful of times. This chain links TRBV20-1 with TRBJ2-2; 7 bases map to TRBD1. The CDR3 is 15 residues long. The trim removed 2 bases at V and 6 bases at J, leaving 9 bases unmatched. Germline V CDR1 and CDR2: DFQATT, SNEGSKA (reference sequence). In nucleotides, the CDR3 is TGCAGTGCTAGAAGGCCAGGGGGTGGTTCCGGGGAGCTGTTTTTT. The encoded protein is CSARRPGGGSGELFF.

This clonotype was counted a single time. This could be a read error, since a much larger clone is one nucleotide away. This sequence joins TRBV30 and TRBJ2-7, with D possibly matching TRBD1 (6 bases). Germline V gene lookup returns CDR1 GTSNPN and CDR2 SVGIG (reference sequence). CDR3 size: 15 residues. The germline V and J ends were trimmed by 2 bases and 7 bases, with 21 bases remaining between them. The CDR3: CAWSLPPGTRREQYF. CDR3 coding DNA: TGTGCCTGGAGTCTACCCCCCGGGACAAGGCGAGAGCAGTACTTC.

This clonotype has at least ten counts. CDR3 bases: TGTGCTAGTGGTTTGGTAACGGGGGGGCATAATGAGCAGTTCTTC. Translating it yields CASGLVTGGHNEQFF. The J gene is TRBJ2-1, the V gene TRBV12-5; 8 positions match TRBD2. V lost 0 bases, J lost 7 bases, and 5 bases stayed unmatched. The CDR3 has 15 amino acids. The germline V gene has CDR1 LGHNT and CDR2 FRNRAP.

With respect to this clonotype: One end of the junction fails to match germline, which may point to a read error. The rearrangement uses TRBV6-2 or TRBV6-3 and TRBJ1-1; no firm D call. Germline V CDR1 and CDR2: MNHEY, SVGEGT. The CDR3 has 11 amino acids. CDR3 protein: CASSPSTGAFF. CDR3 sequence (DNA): TGTGCCAGCAGCCCATCCACTGGAGCTTTCTTT.

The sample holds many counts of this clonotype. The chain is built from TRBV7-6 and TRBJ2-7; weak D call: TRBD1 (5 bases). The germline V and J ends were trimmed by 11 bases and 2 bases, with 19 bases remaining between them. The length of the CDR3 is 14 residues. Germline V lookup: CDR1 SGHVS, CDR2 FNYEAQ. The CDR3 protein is CAPTWRQTAYEQYF. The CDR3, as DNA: TGTGCCCCCACCTGGCGACAGACAGCCTACGAGCAGTACTTC.

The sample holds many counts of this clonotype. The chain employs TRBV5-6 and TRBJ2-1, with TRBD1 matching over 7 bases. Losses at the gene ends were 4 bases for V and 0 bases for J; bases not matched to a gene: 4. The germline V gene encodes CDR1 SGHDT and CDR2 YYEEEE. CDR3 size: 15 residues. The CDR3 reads CASSLDRPSYNEQFF. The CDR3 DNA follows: TGTGCCAGCAGCCTGGACAGGCCCTCCTACAATGAGCAGTTCTTC.